A single sample is the source of the 28 T cell receptor beta chains below, sequenced in a study of preoperative IRX-2 immunotherapy in early breast cancer. Sequenced by immunoSEQ multiplex PCR; TCRdb stores in-frame clones only, minus some. The sample contains more than 20,000 clones, more than 65% of which appear only once. Documented treatment: preoperative locoregional IRX-2 cytokine immunotherapy. Sequencing was performed on lymph node tissue, taken before IRX-2 immunotherapy. The receptors stem from a human donor with breast cancer.

The chain employs TRBV30 and TRBJ1-1; D gene ambiguous. This CDR3 spans 15 amino acids. Trimming shortened V by 0 bases and J by 7 bases, and 18 bases separated the two germline ends. Per the germline V gene, CDR1 is GTSNPN and CDR2 is SVGIG (reference sequence). CDR3: CAWSVGVQGLYEAFF. DNA of the CDR3: TGTGCCTGGAGTGTGGGAGTGCAAGGACTGTATGAAGCTTTCTTT.

V gene TRBV11-3 combines with J gene TRBJ2-2, with 11 bases aligning to TRBD1. Trimming removed 6 bases from V and 6 bases from J; junction bases left unmatched: 9. Looked up from germline, CDR1 is SGHNT and CDR2 is YENEEA. The CDR3 consists of 16 residues. Here the CDR3 DNA reads TGTGCCAGCAGTTCATCCGGGACAGGGGGAGCCGGGGAGCTGTTTTTT. This sequence encodes CASSSSGTGGAGELFF.

The genes are TRBV6-8 and TRBJ1-5; D is possibly TRBD1 (5 bases). The CDR3 totals 16 residues. The germline CDR1 and CDR2 sequences are MNHGY and SAAAGT. Trimming left V 0 bases short and J 2 bases short, with 11 bases between. The CDR3 is CASSYSTGPGNQPQHF. The DNA for the CDR3 is TGTGCCAGCAGTTACTCGACGGGGCCTGGCAATCAGCCCCAGCATTTT.

V is TRBV28 and J is TRBJ2-1; D possibly matches TRBD1 or TRBD2 (5 bases each). V shed 3 bases and J shed 2 bases, with 14 bases lying between them. The CDR3 spans 16 residues. Per the germline V gene, CDR1 is MDHEN and CDR2 is SYDVKM. The CDR3 coding sequence is TGTGCCAGCAGTTTTACAGGACTTAGTACCTACAATGAGCAGTTCTTC. It is translated as CASSFTGLSTYNEQFF.

The chain couples TRBV1 to TRBJ2-5; the D call in the table, TRBD2, was not verified against the DNA. TRBV1 is a pseudogene locus. The CDR3 is made up of 13 amino acids. The CDR3 DNA reads TGCGCCAGCAGCTCGTCGGCGGGAGAGACCCAGTACTTC. It specifies CASSSSAGETQYF.

The chain combines TRBV6-8 with TRBJ2-3; TRBD1 agrees at 8 bases. Trimming took 2 bases from V and 3 from J; bases not matched to a gene: 10. The germline CDR1 and CDR2 sequences are MNHGY and SAAAGT. The CDR3 runs 17 residues. The CDR3 region has the DNA TGTGCCAGCAGTTACCCCCCCCTGACAGGGGATACAGATACGCAGTATTTT. This sequence encodes CASSYPPLTGDTDTQYF.

The chain combines TRBV5-1 with TRBJ2-3, with 15 bases aligning to TRBD2. The length of the CDR3 is 18 residues. The germline gives CDR1 SGHRS, CDR2 YFSETQ. After removal of 0 bases from V and 1 base from J, the junction contained 3 bases not matched to a gene. The CDR3 DNA is TGCGCCAGCAGCTTGGGGACTAGCGGGGGGGCCCGCACAGATACGCAGTATTTT. Protein product: CASSLGTSGGARTDTQYF.

The gene calls are TRBV23-1 and TRBJ1-2; 7 positions agree with TRBD1. TRBV23-1 is assigned to the ORF class and has an uncertain function. The CDR3 loop spans 14 amino acids. The junction had 8 bases not matched to a gene; V was cut back by 6 bases and J by 4 bases. The CDR3 coding sequence is TGCGCCAGCAGCTTGAGACAGGGTGGCTATGGCTACACCTTC. Protein product: CASSLRQGGYGYTF.

This clone occurred once. The V gene is TRBV6-8, the J gene TRBJ1-3; no clear D gene. The length of the CDR3 is 15 residues. V lost 4 bases, J lost 2 bases, and 12 bases lay in between. Germline V gene sequence: CDR1 MNHGY, CDR2 SAAAGT. CDR3 region: CASSSRLLTGNTIYF. The CDR3 DNA follows: TGTGCCAGCAGTTCGCGGCTCCTGACTGGAAACACCATATATTTT.

The genes are TRBV6-8 and TRBJ1-5; no clear D gene. The CDR3 is made up of 16 amino acids. The ends were cut back, 0 bases at V and 3 bases at J, with 12 bases in the middle. Germline CDR1 and CDR2: MNHGY and SAAAGT. The CDR3 DNA reads as TGTGCCAGCAGTTACTCGGGCCCGGTGAACAATCAGCCCCAGCATTTT. It codes for CASSYSGPVNNQPQHF.

This clone has only a few counts. The chain carries TRBV6-8 and TRBJ2-7, with 9 bases that match TRBD1. The CDR3 loop spans 14 amino acids. Per the germline V gene, CDR1 is MNHGY and CDR2 is SAAAGT. V shed 8 bases, J shed 3 bases, and the junction held 8 bases outside the gene matches. CDR3 sequence reads: CASYSRDRDYEQYF. Written as DNA, the CDR3 is TGTGCCAGCTATTCCCGGGACAGGGACTACGAGCAGTACTTC.

The chain couples TRBV10-3 to TRBJ2-1; a possible D gene is TRBD2 (5 bases). The CDR3 is made up of 14 amino acids. From germline, CDR1 is ENHRY and CDR2 SYGVKD. V was pared by 2 bases and J by 0 bases, with 5 bases between. CDR3 in amino acids: CAISEEGSYNEQFF. CDR3 DNA: TGTGCCATCAGTGAGGAGGGCTCCTACAATGAGCAGTTCTTC.

The chain combines TRBV11-3 with TRBJ1-4, with 10 nucleotides matching TRBD1. Germline V lookup: CDR1 SGHNT, CDR2 YENEEA. V lost 6 bases to trimming and J lost 3 bases; unmatched junction nucleotides: 7. This CDR3 has 16 amino acids. The CDR3 DNA reads TGTGCCAGCAGGCTTGGGACAGGGGCCGCTAATGAAAAACTGTTTTTT. Translation gives CASRLGTGAANEKLFF.

The rearrangement joins TRBV1 to TRBJ1-4. TRBV1 is a recognized pseudogene. The CDR3 runs 16 residues. CDR3 residues: CASSQDSGGRNEKLFF. The CDR3 DNA sequence: TGCGCCAGCAGCCAAGATTCGGGAGGACGGAATGAAAAACTGTTTTTT.

J is TRBJ1-2 and V is TRBV28, with D possibly being TRBD1 (5 bases). Germline V gene sequence: CDR1 MDHEN, CDR2 SYDVKM. The CDR3 spans 17 residues. The ends were cut back, 5 bases at V and 1 base at J, with 20 bases in the middle. In nucleotides, the CDR3 is TGTGCCAGCAGTCCCACGGGACCCTCGTCCCTTAACTATGGCTACACCTTC. This gives the protein CASSPTGPSSLNYGYTF.

V usage is TRBV19 and J usage is TRBJ1-5; a weak D match, TRBD1 (5 bases). Trimming stripped 5 bases from V and 9 bases from J, with 23 bases between. The germline V gene encodes CDR1 LNHDA and CDR2 SQIVND (reference sequence). The CDR3 has 16 residues. The CDR3 DNA is TGTGCCAGTAGTGCCTCGCTTGGGACGGCCCAAAGGCCCCAGCATTTT. Residues: CASSASLGTAQRPQHF.

The J gene is TRBJ2-3, the V gene TRBV5-1; D is possibly TRBD1 (6 bases). This CDR3 has 14 residues. V lost 2 bases and J lost 2, with 9 bases in between. The germline V gene encodes CDR1 SGHRS and CDR2 YFSETQ. This CDR3 reads CASSLRGNTDTQYF. CDR3 DNA sequence: TGCGCCAGCAGCTTAAGGGGGAACACAGATACGCAGTATTTT.

The chain couples TRBV10-3 to TRBJ1-6; D remains ambiguous. Germline V gene data show CDR1 as ENHRY and CDR2 as SYGVKD. V shed 0 bases and J shed 11 bases, with 11 bases lying between them. This CDR3 has 14 residues. The CDR3 loop reads CAISESAGVTPLHF. The CDR3 coding sequence is TGTGCCATCAGTGAGTCCGCCGGGGTGACACCCCTCCACTTT.

The sample holds a few counts of this clone. The rearrangement links TRBV28 to TRBJ1-2; possibly TRBD1 for D (5 bases). This CDR3 region has 17 residues. Trimming removed 3 bases at V and 3 bases at J, with 20 bases between. CDR1 and CDR2 (germline): MDHEN, SYDVKM. CDR3 sequence (DNA): TGTGCCAGCAGTTTCCTCGGAGGGACCTCTGCCCACTATGGCTACACCTTC. It translates to CASSFLGGTSAHYGYTF.

This clone has just one count. The gene calls are TRBV4-2 and TRBJ1-1; tentatively, D is TRBD1 (5 bases). The CDR3 spans 16 residues. Germline lookup yields CDR1 LGHNA and CDR2 YNFKEQ. V shed 5 bases and J shed 6 bases, with 22 bases lying between them. The CDR3 is CASSFSGKGKGAEAFF. CDR3 in DNA: TGTGCCAGCAGCTTTTCGGGGAAGGGGAAAGGGGCTGAAGCTTTCTTT.

Only a few counts were recorded for this clone. The J gene is TRBJ1-4, the V gene TRBV5-1; 9 bases fit TRBD1. Trimming cost V 0 bases and J 8 bases; bases outside gene matches: 5. Germline lookup yields CDR1 SGHRS and CDR2 YFSETQ. CDR3 length equals 15 residues. In DNA, the CDR3 is TGCGCCAGCAGCTTGGCGGACAGGGGACGGGAAAAACTGTTTTTT. This translates into CASSLADRGREKLFF.

The chain employs TRBV29-1 and TRBJ1-1; D is uncertain. CDR1 is SQVTM, CDR2 ANQGSEA, per germline. The CDR3 has 15 residues. Trimming pared 3 bases from V and 0 bases from J, leaving 14 bases between. The DNA of the CDR3 is TGCAGCGTTGATCACTGGCAGATCATGAACACTGAAGCTTTCTTT. This codes for CSVDHWQIMNTEAFF.

The gene calls are TRBV30 and TRBJ1-2, with 7 bases that match TRBD1. The CDR3 consists of 14 residues. The V gene's germline CDR1 is GTSNPN and CDR2 SVGIG (reference sequence). V was clipped by 1 base and J by 2 bases; unmatched bases: 4. CDR3 in DNA: TGTGCCTGGAGTGCCACGACAGGGAACTATGGCTACACCTTC. Protein: CAWSATTGNYGYTF.

The CDR3 loop is CASSIQQGNTEAFF. Here the CDR3 DNA reads TGTGCCAGCAGTATCCAACAGGGGAACACTGAAGCTTTCTTT. J is TRBJ1-1 and V is TRBV28, with D possibly TRBD1 on 6 matching bases. Between the trimmed V and J ends, which lost 5 bases and 1 base, there was a span of 11 bases. CDR3 size: 14 residues. Germline loops: CDR1 MDHEN, CDR2 SYDVKM. Supplemented by reference TRBV28 and TRBJ1-1, the full variable domain reads DVKVTQSSRYLVKRTGEKVFLECVQDMDHENMFWYRQDPGLGLRLIYFSYDVKMKEKGDIPEGYSVSREKKERFSLILESASTNQTSMYLCASSIQQGNTEAFFGQGTRLTVV.

The J gene is TRBJ1-5, the V gene TRBV7-1; D gene ambiguous. TRBV7-1 carries the ORF label, with uncertain function. The germline V and J ends were trimmed by 5 bases and 7 bases, with 15 bases remaining between them. The CDR3 is 14 amino acids. CDR3 in DNA: TGTGCCAGCAGCCCCGGGGTCCCGGCGCAGCCCCAGCATTTT. As protein: CASSPGVPAQPQHF.

V is TRBV5-1 and J is TRBJ2-3, with 9 nucleotides matching TRBD1. CDR1 is SGHRS and CDR2 is YFSETQ in the germline V gene. The CDR3 length is 16 residues. The trim removed 4 bases at V and 5 bases at J, leaving 11 bases unmatched. The CDR3, as DNA: TGCGCCAGCAGCCTGTCGGGACAGGGAAGGCAAGATACGCAGTATTTT. Translating it yields CASSLSGQGRQDTQYF.

This chain links TRBV18 with TRBJ1-1, with D unclear. Germline-derived CDR1 and CDR2 are KGHSH and LQKENI. This CDR3 region has 15 residues. With 3 bases removed from V and 11 bases from J, the gap between germline ends came to 22 bases. Here the CDR3 reads CASSPGRGLPVGAFF. CDR3 nucleotides: TGTGCCAGCTCACCCGGACGAGGTCTTCCGGTAGGGGCTTTCTTT. The full variable domain, in which reference TRBV18 and TRBJ1-1 provide the parts outside the CDR3, is NAGVMQNPRHLVRRRGQEARLRCSPMKGHSHVYWYRQLPEEGLKFMVYLQKENIIDESGMPKERFSAEFPKEGPSILRIQQVVRGDSAAYFCASSPGRGLPVGAFFGQGTRLTVV.

V is TRBV18 and J is TRBJ1-5; D is undetermined. Deletions cut 2 bases from V and 2 bases from J, with 4 bases between. Germline V CDR1 and CDR2: KGHSH, LQKENI. There are 13 residues in the CDR3. CDR3 sequence: CASSPAGNQPQHF. CDR3 nucleotides: TGTGCCAGCTCACCAGCAGGCAATCAGCCCCAGCATTTT.